Listed below are T cell receptor beta chains from one sample, sequenced in a study of blood T cell repertoires in COVID-19. The table came from immunoSEQ multiplex PCR; TCRdb's copy has only in-frame clones and leaves some out. The sample lists 15,000 or so clones, around 78% occurring once. The sample was peripheral blood. Source of these receptors: a man aged 35 to 55 with active or convalescent COVID-19. Both conserved end residues are part of each CDR3. The D gene is left open where the match is weak. Some rows have no size entry. The others give once, few or many, or a class for an expanded clone.

clone size | D gene | J gene | V gene | CDR3 protein | CDR3 DNA
NA | NA | TRBJ2-3 | TRBV7-9 | CASNGGTQYF | TGTGCCAGTAACGGGGGTACGCAGTATTTT
NA | NA | TRBJ2-3 | TRBV5-1 | CASSNVQASTDTQYF | TGCGCCAGCAGTAACGTACAGGCTAGCACAGATACGCAGTATTTT
NA | NA | TRBJ2-7 | TRBV7-2 | CASSLVYDSKEQYF | TGTGCCAGCAGCTTAGTTTACGACAGTAAAGAGCAGTACTTC
NA | TRBD2 | TRBJ2-2 | TRBV9 | CASSVSGAATGELFF | TGTGCCAGCAGCGTCAGCGGGGCCGCCACCGGGGAGCTGTTTTTT
NA | TRBD1 | TRBJ1-4 | TRBV7-2 | CASSWGQGTNEKLFF | TGTGCCAGCAGCTGGGGACAGGGTACTAATGAAAAACTGTTTTTT
NA | NA | TRBJ2-7 | TRBV6-5 | CASRSGDNEQYF | TGTGCCAGCAGATCAGGGGATAACGAGCAGTACTTC
few | NA | TRBJ1-6 | TRBV4-1 | CASSQGLRGGSYNSPLHF | TGCGCCAGCAGCCAAGGATTGCGGGGTGGGTCCTATAATTCACCCCTCCACTTT
NA | NA | TRBJ2-7 | TRBV28 | CASSPVFSYEQYF | TGTGCCAGCAGTCCTGTCTTTTCCTACGAGCAGTACTTC
NA | NA | TRBJ1-1 | TRBV29-1 | CSVEDEGLNTEAFF | TGCAGCGTTGAAGACGAGGGACTAAACACTGAAGCTTTCTTT
NA | TRBD1 | TRBJ1-2 | TRBV10-2 | CASRATGDGGYTF | TGCGCCAGCAGGGCGACAGGGGACGGAGGCTACACCTTC
NA | NA | TRBJ2-3 | TRBV7-2 | CASSLSGVLDTQYF | TGTGCCAGCAGCTTATCCGGGGTGCTGGATACGCAGTATTTT
NA | NA | TRBJ2-2 | TRBV4-3 | CASSQDNWGLSTGELFF | TGCGCCAGCAGCCAAGATAATTGGGGCCTGTCGACCGGGGAGCTGTTTTTT
NA | NA | TRBJ1-6 | TRBV24-1 | CATSPRVGSPLHF | TGTGCCACCTCCCCCAGGGTAGGTTCACCCCTCCACTTT
few | TRBD2 | TRBJ2-3 | TRBV28 | CASSLRGGPDTQYF | TGTGCCAGCAGTTTGCGGGGGGGTCCAGATACGCAGTATTTT
few | TRBD1 | TRBJ2-2 | TRBV15 | CATRTTGQDTGELFF | TGTGCCACCAGAACGACAGGGCAAGACACCGGGGAGCTGTTTTTT
NA | NA | TRBJ1-4 | TRBV5-1 | CASSLGQLNEKLFF | TGCGCCAGCAGCTTGGGACAGCTGAATGAAAAACTGTTTTTT
NA | TRBD1 | TRBJ1-1 | TRBV28 | CASRSRGTEAFF | TGTGCCAGCAGATCCAGGGGGACTGAAGCTTTCTTT
NA | TRBD1 | TRBJ1-4 | TRBV11-2 | CASSLDLTGEGKLFF | TGTGCCAGCAGCTTAGATCTGACAGGGGAAGGAAAACTGTTTTTT
NA | NA | TRBJ2-2 | TRBV10-2 | CASSGAEGHGELFF | TGCGCCAGCAGTGGGGCCGAGGGCCACGGGGAGCTGTTTTTT
few | TRBD1 | TRBJ2-2 | TRBV3-1/TRBV3-2 | CASSHPGTEITGELFF | TGTGCCAGCAGCCATCCCGGGACAGAAATAACCGGGGAGCTGTTTTTT
NA | NA | TRBJ2-7 | TRBV19 | CASSPGQPYEQYF | TGTGCCAGTAGCCCCGGACAGCCCTACGAGCAGTACTTC
NA | NA | TRBJ2-6 | TRBV10-3 | CAISEQPGKQSSGANVLTF | TGTGCCATCAGTGAACAGCCCGGTAAACAGAGCTCTGGGGCCAACGTCCTGACTTTC
NA | NA | TRBJ1-5 | TRBV12-5 | CASGLWGRANQPQHF | TGTGCTAGTGGTTTGTGGGGCAGGGCGAATCAGCCCCAGCATTTT
NA | TRBD1 | TRBJ2-1 | TRBV6-6 | CASNPLGQGRNEQFF | TGTGCCAGCAATCCCTTGGGACAGGGGCGCAATGAGCAGTTCTTC
NA | NA | TRBJ1-4 | TRBV11-2 | CASSPRDLAEKLFF | TGTGCCAGCAGCCCGAGAGACCTAGCGGAAAAACTGTTTTTT
large | NA | TRBJ2-5 | TRBV2 | CASSETRGIETQYF | TGTGCCAGCAGTGAAACGCGGGGAATAGAGACCCAGTACTTC
NA | TRBD1 | TRBJ1-2 | TRBV5-1 | CASSGQGYGYTF | TGCGCCAGCAGCGGACAGGGGTATGGCTACACCTTC
few | TRBD2 | TRBJ2-2 | TRBV4-1 | CASSDMGRGNAGELFF | TGCGCCAGCAGCGACATGGGGCGGGGGAATGCCGGGGAGCTGTTTTTT
large | TRBD2 | TRBJ2-1 | TRBV7-2 | CASSFLPGGYYNEQFF | TGTGCCAGCAGCTTCCTTCCGGGGGGGTACTACAATGAGCAGTTCTTC
NA | NA | TRBJ1-1 | TRBV29-1 | CSVTTGEAFF | TGCAGCGTTACTACAGGGGAAGCTTTCTTT
NA | NA | TRBJ1-1 | TRBV6-5 | CASTQRGGHTEAFF | TGTGCCAGCACTCAAAGGGGGGGACACACTGAAGCTTTCTTT
NA | TRBD2 | TRBJ2-1 | TRBV4-1 | CATQAESGGRDEQFF | TGCGCCACACAAGCCGAGAGCGGGGGTCGAGATGAGCAGTTCTTC
NA | TRBD1 | TRBJ1-4 | TRBV2 | CASYRGEWANEKLFF | TGTGCCAGCTACAGGGGAGAATGGGCTAATGAAAAACTGTTTTTT
once | TRBD2 | TRBJ2-3 | TRBV7-2 | CASSLARRGGRTDTQYF | TGTGCCAGCAGCTTAGCGCGCCGGGGGGGCAGGACAGATACGCAGTATTTT
NA | TRBD2 | TRBJ2-2 | TRBV5-1 | CASSPLPAGAIYTGELFF | TGCGCCAGCAGCCCTCTACCAGCGGGGGCCATTTATACCGGGGAGCTGTTTTTT
few | NA | TRBJ2-5 | TRBV7-6 | CASSLDRAETQYF | TGTGCCAGCAGCTTAGACAGGGCTGAGACCCAGTACTTC
NA | NA | TRBJ1-1 | TRBV5-1 | CASSFPRENTEAFF | TGCGCCAGCAGCTTCCCTAGAGAGAACACTGAAGCTTTCTTT
NA | TRBD2 | TRBJ2-3 | TRBV7-8 | CASSSPPAGDPDTQYF | TGTGCCAGCAGCTCCCCCCCGGCGGGGGATCCAGATACGCAGTATTTT
NA | NA | TRBJ2-7 | TRBV5-4 | CASSLPGNEQYF | TGTGCCAGCAGCTTGCCCGGGAACGAGCAGTACTTC
once | TRBD1 | TRBJ1-2 | TRBV6-5 | CASSFSGGGYGYTF | TGTGCCAGCAGTTTCTCAGGGGGCGGCTATGGCTACACCTTC
NA | TRBD1 | TRBJ2-4 | TRBV6-4 | CASSGRTGIEHIQYF | TGTGCCAGCAGTGGTAGGACAGGGATTGAGCACATTCAGTACTTC
once | NA | TRBJ1-6 | TRBV11-2 | CASQWGQGPNSPLHF | TGTGCCAGCCAGTGGGGCCAAGGCCCTAATTCACCCCTCCACTTT
few | TRBD1 | TRBJ2-7 | TRBV7-2 | CASSLVPQGVGEQYF | TGTGCCAGCAGCTTAGTACCCCAGGGGGTAGGGGAGCAGTACTTC
NA | NA | TRBJ1-2 | TRBV4-1 | CASSQDRSSRGLGYTF | TGCGCCAGCAGCCAAGATAGGAGTTCTAGAGGGCTTGGCTACACCTTC
NA | NA | TRBJ2-5 | TRBV3-1/TRBV3-2 | CASSQEASRGTQYF | TGTGCCAGCAGCCAAGAGGCTAGCCGAGGGACCCAGTACTTC
NA | TRBD2 | TRBJ2-1 | TRBV19 | CASRTSGASSYNEQFF | TGTGCCAGTCGGACTAGCGGGGCGAGCTCCTACAATGAGCAGTTCTTC
NA | NA | TRBJ2-5 | TRBV2 | CASQRLVTQETQYF | TGTGCCAGCCAGAGACTGGTGACCCAAGAGACCCAGTACTTC
once | NA | TRBJ1-5 | TRBV19 | CASSSGAPNQPQHF | TGTGCCAGTAGTAGTGGGGCCCCCAATCAGCCCCAGCATTTT
NA | NA | TRBJ2-2 | TRBV7-9 | CASSDGLEARPGELFF | TGTGCCAGCAGCGACGGGTTGGAGGCGCGACCCGGGGAGCTGTTTTTT
NA | NA | TRBJ2-3 | TRBV10-3 | CAISVNRDFTDTQYF | TGTGCCATCAGTGTGAATAGGGACTTCACAGATACGCAGTATTTT
once | NA | TRBJ2-5 | TRBV4-1 | CASSQDLRQGKETQYF | TGCGCCAGCAGCCAAGATTTGCGCCAGGGGAAAGAGACCCAGTACTTC
NA | NA | TRBJ1-6 | TRBV14 | CASSQVEVSPLHF | TGTGCCAGCAGCCAAGTCGAGGTTTCACCCCTCCACTTT
NA | TRBD2 | TRBJ2-1 | TRBV9 | CASSVGGGSYNEQFF | TGTGCCAGCAGCGTAGGGGGGGGTTCCTACAATGAGCAGTTCTTC